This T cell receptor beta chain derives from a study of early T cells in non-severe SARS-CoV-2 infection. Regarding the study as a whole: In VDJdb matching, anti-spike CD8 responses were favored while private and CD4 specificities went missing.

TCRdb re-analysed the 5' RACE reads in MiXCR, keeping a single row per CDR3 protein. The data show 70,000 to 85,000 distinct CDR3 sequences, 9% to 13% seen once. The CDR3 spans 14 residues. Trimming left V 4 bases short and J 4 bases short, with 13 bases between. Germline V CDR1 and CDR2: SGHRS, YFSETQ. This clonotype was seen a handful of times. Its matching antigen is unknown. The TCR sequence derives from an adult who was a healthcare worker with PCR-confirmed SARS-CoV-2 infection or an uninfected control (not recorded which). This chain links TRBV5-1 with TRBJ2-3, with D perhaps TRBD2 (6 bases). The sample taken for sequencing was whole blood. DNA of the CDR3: TGCGCCAGCAGCCCACCGGGAGCGCCAGATACGCAGTATTTT. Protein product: CASSPPGAPDTQYF.